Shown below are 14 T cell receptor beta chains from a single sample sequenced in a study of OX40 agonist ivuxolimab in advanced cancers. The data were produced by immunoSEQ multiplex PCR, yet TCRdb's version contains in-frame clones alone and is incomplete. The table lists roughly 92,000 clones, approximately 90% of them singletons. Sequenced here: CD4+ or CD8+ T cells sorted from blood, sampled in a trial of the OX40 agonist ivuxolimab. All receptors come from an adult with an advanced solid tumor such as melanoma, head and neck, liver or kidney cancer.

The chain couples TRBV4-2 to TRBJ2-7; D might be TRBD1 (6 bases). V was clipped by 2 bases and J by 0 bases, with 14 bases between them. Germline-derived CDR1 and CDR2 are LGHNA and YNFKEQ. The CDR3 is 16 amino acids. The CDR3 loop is CASSQPIQGLSYEQYF. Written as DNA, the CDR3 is TGTGCCAGCAGCCAACCAATACAGGGTCTCTCCTACGAGCAGTACTTC.

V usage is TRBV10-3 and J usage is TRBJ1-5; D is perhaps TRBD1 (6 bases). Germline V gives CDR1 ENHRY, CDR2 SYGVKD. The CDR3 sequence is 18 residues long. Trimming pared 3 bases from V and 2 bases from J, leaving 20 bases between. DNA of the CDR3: TGTGCCATCAGTGAACCCAGAGGGGGGGCGCGGGGCAATCAGCCCCAGCATTTT. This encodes CAISEPRGGARGNQPQHF.

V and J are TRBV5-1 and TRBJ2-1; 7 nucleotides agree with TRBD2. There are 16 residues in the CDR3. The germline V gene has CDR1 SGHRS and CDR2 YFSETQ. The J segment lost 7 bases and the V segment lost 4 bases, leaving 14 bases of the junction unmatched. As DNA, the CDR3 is TGCGCCAGCAGCCCACGGGGCGGGGGTAACCAAAATGAGCAGTTCTTC. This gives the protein CASSPRGGGNQNEQFF.

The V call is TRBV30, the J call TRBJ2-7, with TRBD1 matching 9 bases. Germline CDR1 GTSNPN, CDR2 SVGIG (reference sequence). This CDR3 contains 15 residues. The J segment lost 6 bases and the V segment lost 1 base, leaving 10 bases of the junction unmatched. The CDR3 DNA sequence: TGTGCCTGGAGTGGATTTCTAACAGGGGGCGGCGAGCAGTACTTC. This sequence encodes CAWSGFLTGGGEQYF.

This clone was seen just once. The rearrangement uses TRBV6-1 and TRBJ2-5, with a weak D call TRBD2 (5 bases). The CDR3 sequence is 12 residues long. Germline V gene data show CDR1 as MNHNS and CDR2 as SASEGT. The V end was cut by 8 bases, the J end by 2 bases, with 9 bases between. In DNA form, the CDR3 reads TGTGCCAGCGCGGAGGATCAAGAGACCCAGTACTTC. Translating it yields CASAEDQETQYF.

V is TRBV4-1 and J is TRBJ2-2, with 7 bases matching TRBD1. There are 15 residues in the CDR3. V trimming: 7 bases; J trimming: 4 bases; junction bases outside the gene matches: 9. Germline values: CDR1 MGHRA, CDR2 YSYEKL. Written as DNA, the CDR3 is TGCGCCAGCACTACACCGGACAGGTCCACCGGGGAGCTGTTTTTT. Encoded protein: CASTTPDRSTGELFF.

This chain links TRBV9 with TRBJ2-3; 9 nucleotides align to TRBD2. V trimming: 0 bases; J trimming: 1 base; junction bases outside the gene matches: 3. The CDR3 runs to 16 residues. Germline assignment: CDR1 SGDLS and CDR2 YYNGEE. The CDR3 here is CASSVGAGGRTDTQYF. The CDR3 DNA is TGTGCCAGCAGCGTAGGGGCGGGAGGGCGCACAGATACGCAGTATTTT. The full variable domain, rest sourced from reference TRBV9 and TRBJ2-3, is DSGVTQTPKHLITATGQRVTLRCSPRSGDLSVYWYQQSLDQGLQFLIQYYNGEERAKGNILERFSAQQFPDLHSELNLSSLELGDSALYFCASSVGAGGRTDTQYFGPGTRLTVL.

CDR3 in DNA: TGTGCCAGCAGCTTAGTAAGTGGGACTGAAGCTTTCTTT. This sequence encodes CASSLVSGTEAFF. The rearrangement joins TRBV7-2 to TRBJ1-1; no definite D call. V shed 1 base and J shed 5 bases, with 8 bases lying between them. CDR3 length equals 13 residues. Germline lookup yields CDR1 SGHTA and CDR2 FQGNSA.

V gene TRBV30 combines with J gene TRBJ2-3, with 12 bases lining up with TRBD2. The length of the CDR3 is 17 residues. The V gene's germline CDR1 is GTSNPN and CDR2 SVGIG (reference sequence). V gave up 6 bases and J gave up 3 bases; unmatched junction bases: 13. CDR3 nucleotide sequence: TGTGCCTGCCTTACCCCGGGACTAGCGGGTAATACAGATACGCAGTATTTT. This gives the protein CACLTPGLAGNTDTQYF.

This chain's CDR3 is CASSLGGTDTQYF. The CDR3 nucleotides read TGTGCCAGCAGCTTAGGAGGGACAGATACGCAGTATTTT. The genes are TRBV7-8 and TRBJ2-3; tentatively, D is TRBD2 (5 bases). V was trimmed by 1 base and J by 3 bases, leaving 5 bases between them. Looked up from germline, CDR1 is SGHVS and CDR2 is FQNEAQ. The CDR3 is 13 residues long.

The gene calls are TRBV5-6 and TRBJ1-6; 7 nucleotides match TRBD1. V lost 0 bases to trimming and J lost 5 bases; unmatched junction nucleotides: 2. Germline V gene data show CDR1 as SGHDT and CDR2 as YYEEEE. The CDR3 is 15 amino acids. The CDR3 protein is CASSLGGQNNSPLHF. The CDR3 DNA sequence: TGTGCCAGCAGCTTGGGGGGACAGAATAATTCACCCCTCCACTTT.

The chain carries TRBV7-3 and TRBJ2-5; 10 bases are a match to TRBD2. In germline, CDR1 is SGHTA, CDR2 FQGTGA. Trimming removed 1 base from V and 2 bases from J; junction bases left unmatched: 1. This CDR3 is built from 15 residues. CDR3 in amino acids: CASSLNSGGQETQYF. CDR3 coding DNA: TGTGCCAGCAGCTTAAATAGCGGGGGGCAAGAGACCCAGTACTTC.

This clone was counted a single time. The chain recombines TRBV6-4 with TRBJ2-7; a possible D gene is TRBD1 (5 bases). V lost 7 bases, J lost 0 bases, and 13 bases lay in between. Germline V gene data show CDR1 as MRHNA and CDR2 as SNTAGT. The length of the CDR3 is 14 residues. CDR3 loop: CASKEQVNSYEQYF. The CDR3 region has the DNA TGTGCCAGCAAAGAACAGGTTAACTCCTACGAGCAGTACTTC.

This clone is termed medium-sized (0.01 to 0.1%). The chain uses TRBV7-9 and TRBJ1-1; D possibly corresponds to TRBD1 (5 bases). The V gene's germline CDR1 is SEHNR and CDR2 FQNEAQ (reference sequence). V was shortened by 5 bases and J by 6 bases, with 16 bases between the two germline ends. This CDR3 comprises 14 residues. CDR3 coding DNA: TGTGCCAGCAGCCAGGAGGGGAGAGACGCTGAAGCTTTCTTT. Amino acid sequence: CASSQEGRDAEAFF. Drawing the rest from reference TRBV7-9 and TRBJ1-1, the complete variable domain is DTGVSQNPRHKITKRGQNVTFRCDPISEHNRLYWYRQTLGQGPEFLTYFQNEAQLEKSRLLSDRFSAERPKGSFSTLEIQRTEQGDSAMYLCASSQEGRDAEAFFGQGTRLTVV.